Included here is one T cell receptor (beta chain) sequence, with context. This record comes from a study of blood T cell repertoires in COVID-19. Clones were sequenced by immunoSEQ multiplex PCR, and TCRdb holds only the in-frame ones, with some missing. This sample has about 160,000 clones; more than 70% occur once, and the top ten carry about 11%. Germline V gene sequence: CDR1 SGHRS, CDR2 YFSETQ. The CDR3 totals 15 residues. V was clipped by 0 bases and J by 4 bases, with 13 bases between them. The sequence was obtained from a woman aged 80 or older with active or convalescent COVID-19. This chain joins TRBV5-1 and TRBJ1-2; D unresolved. The sample comprised peripheral blood. This CDR3 reads CASSLGPGESYGYTF. CDR3 DNA: TGCGCCAGCAGCTTGGGTCCCGGGGAGAGCTATGGCTACACCTTC.